A single sample is the source of the 6 T cell receptor beta chains below, sequenced in a study of OX40 agonist ivuxolimab in advanced cancers. The method was immunoSEQ multiplex PCR; TCRdb's version includes in-frame clones alone and lacks a portion of them. The repertoire has some 81,000 clones, 85% of them found once; the top ten carry approximately 0.61%. The starting material was CD4+ or CD8+ T cells sorted from blood, obtained in a trial of the OX40 agonist ivuxolimab. Source of these receptors: an adult with an advanced solid tumor such as melanoma, head and neck, liver or kidney cancer.

CDR3 DNA: TGTGCCAGCAGCTTAGGGGGGGACAGGTCCAATGAGCAGTTCTTC. Translation gives CASSLGGDRSNEQFF. The rearrangement uses TRBV7-3 and TRBJ2-1; the D gene is possibly TRBD1 (8 bases). The CDR3 is 15 residues long. Germline CDR1 SGHTA, CDR2 FQGTGA. Trimming cost V 2 bases and J 6 bases, with 14 bases left between them.

The rearrangement joins TRBV4-3 to TRBJ1-2; D is ambiguous. V dropped 0 bases and J dropped 4 bases, with 12 bases sitting between them. CDR1 is LGHNA and CDR2 is YSLEER in the germline V gene. CDR3 size: 15 residues. This CDR3 is CASSQESGTAYGYTF. Written as DNA, the CDR3 is TGCGCCAGCAGCCAAGAATCGGGTACGGCCTATGGCTACACCTTC.

V gene TRBV29-1 combines with J gene TRBJ1-1, with D uncertain. Germline V gives CDR1 SQVTM, CDR2 ANQGSEA. The CDR3 consists of 11 residues. The V end lost 1 base, the J end lost 1 base, and 1 base lay between the germline ends. DNA for the CDR3: TGCAGCGTTGAAGGGAACACTGAAGCTTTCTTT. Encoded protein: CSVEGNTEAFF.

This clone was seen a single time. This chain uses TRBV29-1 with TRBJ2-3; 7 nucleotides agree with TRBD1. Germline CDR1 and CDR2: SQVTM and ANQGSEA. V was pared by 7 bases and J by 0 bases, with 4 bases of the junction left unmatched. There are 13 residues in the CDR3. The CDR3 nucleotides read TGCAGCGCCCCGGGACAGAGCACAGATACGCAGTATTTT. Protein product: CSAPGQSTDTQYF.

The genes are TRBV5-6 and TRBJ2-5; D is ambiguous. There are 15 residues in the CDR3. CDR1 and CDR2 (germline): SGHDT, YYEEEE. Trimming removed 4 bases at V and 1 base at J, with 14 bases between. CDR3 coding DNA: TGTGCCAGCAGCCCTTACCACCAAGCCCAAGAGACCCAGTACTTC. This codes for CASSPYHQAQETQYF. Together with reference TRBV5-6 and TRBJ2-5, the CDR3 gives the full variable domain: DAGVTQSPTHLIKTRGQQVTLRCSPKSGHDTVSWYQQALGQGPQFIFQYYEEEERQRGNFPDRFSGHQFPNYSSELNVNALLLGDSALYLCASSPYHQAQETQYFGPGTRLLVL.

CDR3 nucleotides: TGTGCCAGCAGTTACTCGGGCAGAGAAGCTTTCTTT. Amino acids: CASSYSGREAFF. The V call is TRBV6-5, the J call TRBJ1-1; no definite D call. CDR1 is MNHEY, CDR2 SVGAGI, per germline. This CDR3 region has 12 residues. The V and J ends lost 0 bases and 8 bases respectively, with 7 bases between them.